The T cell receptor (beta chain) described here comes from a study of T-cell memory formation after mild COVID-19. Using constant-segment primers, 5'RACE produced TCR alpha and TCR beta cDNA libraries carrying sample barcodes and UMIs. TCRdb redid the calling of the 5' RACE reads with MiXCR, one entry per CDR3 protein. The data hold 560,000 or so distinct CDR3 sequences, with 17% observed a single time. This clonotype has more than one count but fewer than ten. The clonotype comes from an adult woman who had mild COVID-19 (a few samples of this study predate the infection). Cell type and time point are not known. Source material: PBMCs or a T cell subset sorted from them (not recorded which).

The CDR3 DNA is TGCGCCAGCAGCCAAGATTCAACTAGAGCCGTTTTAGATACGCAGTATTTT. It encodes CASSQDSTRAVLDTQYF. The V call is TRBV4-1, the J call TRBJ2-3; the D gene is possibly TRBD2 (5 bases). The CDR3 runs 17 residues. Germline V CDR1 and CDR2: MGHRA, YSYEKL. V lost 0 bases to trimming and J lost 5 bases, with 18 bases between them.